The 24 T cell receptor beta chains in this list originate from one sample, sequenced in a study of T-cell memory formation after mild COVID-19 (dated by TCRdb to the early 2020s). Preparation of the library involved 5' RACE. The sequencing machine was an Illumina NovaSeq 6000. TCRdb reprocessing: public reads trimmed at Q25 with fastp, clones called with MiXCR, in-frame beta chains kept. One record per CDR3 amino acid sequence lists the most common genes and DNA. This sample lists roughly 300,000 distinct CDR3 sequences; roughly 8.2% were detected once. Together, the top ten hold around a fifth of the sample. The sample comprised PBMCs or a T cell subset sorted from them (not recorded which). The origin of the receptors is a young man who had mild COVID-19 (a few samples of this study predate the infection). The sample titles of this study are shuffled in the database, so cell type and time point are left out; the donor was told from shared clones.

This clonotype has only a few counts. V and J are TRBV10-2 and TRBJ2-5; 13 bases fit TRBD2. Germline V lookup: CDR1 WSHSY, CDR2 SAAADI. The V gene end was trimmed by 6 bases and the J gene end by 3 bases; junction bases not matched to a gene: 10. This CDR3 region has 17 residues. CDR3 residues: CASSEDRLAGGKETQYF. The CDR3 DNA is TGCGCCAGCAGCGAGGACAGACTAGCGGGGGGCAAAGAGACCCAGTACTTC.

The chain is built from TRBV6-2 or TRBV6-3 and TRBJ2-1; 7 nucleotides line up with TRBD2. The CDR3 contains 15 residues. V lost 6 bases and J lost 4; bases outside the gene matches: 9. Germline CDR1 and CDR2: MNHEY and SVGEGT. Written as DNA, the CDR3 is TGTGCCAGCAGCCCCTTAAGCGGGGAGTACAATGAGCAGTTCTTC. It specifies CASSPLSGEYNEQFF.

V usage is TRBV10-2 and J usage is TRBJ1-6; D may be TRBD1 (6 bases). V was cut by 3 bases and J by 8 bases, with 11 bases left in between. The CDR3 has 14 amino acids. Germline-derived CDR1 and CDR2 are WSHSY and SAAADI. The CDR3 DNA is TGCGCCAGCAGTGACCAGGGGACATATTCACCCCTCCACTTT. Amino acid sequence: CASSDQGTYSPLHF.

The gene calls are TRBV3-1 and TRBJ1-6; D remains ambiguous. Deletions cut 0 bases from V and 9 bases from J, with 12 bases between. The CDR3 extends over 15 amino acids. Germline assignment: CDR1 LGHDT and CDR2 YNNKEL (reference sequence). The CDR3 DNA reads TGTGCCAGCAGCCAAGATGCGGGGAATAGTTCACCCCTCCACTTT. Translation gives CASSQDAGNSSPLHF.

The genes are TRBV5-1 and TRBJ2-2; possibly TRBD1 or TRBD2 for D (5 bases each). Per germline, CDR1 SGHRS and CDR2 YFSETQ. Trimming stripped 4 bases from V and 4 bases from J, with 23 bases between. There are 18 residues in the CDR3. The CDR3 loop is CASSPRPGTGPGTGELFF. For the CDR3, the DNA is TGCGCCAGCAGCCCACGTCCCGGGACGGGGCCGGGCACCGGGGAGCTGTTTTTT. Drawing the rest from reference TRBV5-1 and TRBJ2-2, the complete variable domain is KAGVTQTPRYLIKTRGQQVTLSCSPISGHRSVSWYQQTPGQGLQFLFEYFSETQRNKGNFPGRFSGRQFSNSRSEMNVSTLELGDSALYLCASSPRPGTGPGTGELFFGEGSRLTVL.

This chain joins TRBV4-2 and TRBJ2-7; D unclear. Trimming cost V 2 bases and J 7 bases, with 9 bases left between them. Per the germline V gene, CDR1 is LGHNA and CDR2 is YNFKEQ. This CDR3 has 12 residues. The CDR3, as DNA: TGTGCCAGCAGCCAAACGACGCTGGAGCAGTACTTC. Protein: CASSQTTLEQYF.

V and J are TRBV7-2 and TRBJ2-5, with 9 bases aligning to TRBD2. Germline-derived CDR1 and CDR2 are SGHTA and FQGNSA. The CDR3 contains 14 residues. V dropped 5 bases and J dropped 6; count of bases not matched to a gene: 7. CDR3 sequence reads: CASSESGGRQTQYF. The DNA for the CDR3 is TGTGCCAGCAGCGAGAGCGGGGGGCGTCAGACCCAGTACTTC.

This clonotype was counted many times. The V and J genes are TRBV4-3 and TRBJ2-3; D may be TRBD1 (6 bases). CDR3 length equals 17 residues. V shed 6 bases and J shed 1 base, with 20 bases lying between them. Germline-derived CDR1 and CDR2 are LGHNA and YSLEER. CDR3 bases: TGCGCCAGCAGATACTCCAGGGGCACCCTTGGCACAGATACGCAGTATTTT. Translating it yields CASRYSRGTLGTDTQYF.

In its sample, this clonotype was seen many times. The chain carries TRBV3-1 and TRBJ2-3; unclear D gene. V was trimmed by 4 bases and J by 0 bases, leaving 14 bases between them. The CDR3 totals 16 residues. CDR1 is LGHDT, CDR2 YNNKEL, per germline (reference sequence). Here the CDR3 reads CASSPTWTVSTDTQYF. The CDR3 coding sequence is TGTGCCAGCAGCCCTACCTGGACGGTGAGCACAGATACGCAGTATTTT.

This clonotype was picked up a small number of times. The chain employs TRBV4-3 and TRBJ1-3; D unresolved. The CDR3 is 15 amino acids. Germline-derived CDR1 and CDR2 are LGHNA and YSLEER. V was cut by 0 bases and J by 0 bases, with 6 bases left in between. The CDR3 loop reads CASSQDPASGNTIYF. The DNA of the CDR3 is TGCGCCAGCAGCCAAGATCCTGCCTCTGGAAACACCATATATTTT.

The rearrangement links TRBV12-3 or TRBV12-4 to TRBJ2-1; D is possibly TRBD1 (7 bases). The CDR3 has 16 amino acids. Between the trimmed V and J ends, which lost 2 bases and 3 bases, there was a span of 14 bases. In DNA, the CDR3 is TGTGCCAGCAGTTTATCGCGGGGACAGATCTACAATGAGCAGTTCTTC. Its translation: CASSLSRGQIYNEQFF.

This clonotype has more than one count but fewer than ten. The J gene is TRBJ2-3, the V gene TRBV5-5, with a weak D call TRBD2 (6 bases). Per germline, CDR1 SGHKS and CDR2 YYEKEE (reference sequence). This CDR3 comprises 13 residues. V was pared by 4 bases and J by 6 bases, with 12 bases between. CDR3 nucleotides: TGTGCCAGCAGCGCTCACCTAGCGGATACGCAGTATTTT. It specifies CASSAHLADTQYF.

Many counts were recorded for this clonotype. The junction shows a germline mismatch at one end, possibly a read error. The chain links TRBV7-2 to TRBJ2-1, with a tentative D call TRBD2 (6 bases). Germline V gene data show CDR1 as SGHTA and CDR2 as FQGNSA. CDR3 length equals 12 residues. CDR3 loop: CASSPERGRLPF. DNA for the CDR3: TGTGCCAGCAGCCCTGAACGGGGGAGGCTACCGTTC.

This clonotype came up a few times. V gene TRBV5-8 combines with J gene TRBJ1-5; the D is unclear. Germline V gene lookup returns CDR1 SGHTS and CDR2 YDEGEE. V gave up 0 bases and J gave up 5 bases, with 9 bases separating them. This CDR3 has 14 residues. This CDR3 reads CASSLGLLDQPQHF. CDR3 DNA sequence: TGTGCCAGCAGCTTGGGATTGCTCGATCAGCCCCAGCATTTT.

The gene calls are TRBV7-2 and TRBJ2-5; TRBD2 aligns across 7 bases. Germline values: CDR1 SGHTA, CDR2 FQGNSA. The CDR3 has 16 amino acids. Losses at the gene ends were 5 bases for V and 3 bases for J; bases not matched to a gene: 12. Here the CDR3 reads CASSAVGGSSKETQYF. CDR3 DNA: TGTGCCAGCAGCGCCGTGGGGGGGAGCTCGAAAGAGACCCAGTACTTC.

The rearrangement joins TRBV12-3 or TRBV12-4 to TRBJ2-1; D possibly matches TRBD1 or TRBD2 (6 bases each). Trimming took 2 bases from V and 9 from J, leaving 17 bases between them. CDR3 length: 15 amino acids. CDR3 nucleotides: TGTGCCAGCAGTTTATGGGGGGAGACCAGGGGTGAGCAGTTCTTC. It is translated as CASSLWGETRGEQFF.

V and J are TRBV2 and TRBJ2-7; the match to TRBD1 covers 11 bases. In germline, CDR1 is SNHLY, CDR2 FYNNEI. The length of the CDR3 is 14 residues. Losses at the gene ends were 5 bases for V and 5 bases for J; bases not matched to a gene: 5. CDR3 protein: CASSKGQGGHEQYF. The CDR3 region has the DNA TGTGCCAGCAGTAAGGGACAGGGGGGCCACGAGCAGTACTTC.

This sequence joins TRBV15 and TRBJ2-1; 8 positions match TRBD1. Trimming cost V 1 base and J 2 bases; bases outside gene matches: 4. Germline CDR1 reads LNHNV; CDR2 reads YYDKDF (reference sequence). CDR3 size: 16 residues. In nucleotides, the CDR3 is TGTGCCACCAGCAGAGGGTCAGGGGGCCCCTACAATGAGCAGTTCTTC. Protein: CATSRGSGGPYNEQFF.

The J gene is TRBJ2-7, the V gene TRBV5-5; unclear D gene. The germline V and J ends were trimmed by 0 bases and 7 bases, with 11 bases remaining between them. Germline V gene sequence: CDR1 SGHKS, CDR2 YYEKEE (reference sequence). CDR3 size: 13 residues. The CDR3 spells CASSLDAREEQYV. CDR3 nucleotides: TGTGCCAGCAGCTTGGATGCAAGAGAGGAGCAGTACGTC.

This clonotype was found many times. The rearrangement uses TRBV5-1 and TRBJ1-2; D remains unclear. Trimming removed 4 bases from V and 8 bases from J, with 15 bases in between. Germline lookup yields CDR1 SGHRS and CDR2 YFSETQ. The CDR3 runs 13 residues. CDR3 nucleotides: TGCGCCAGCAGCCCATGGGGAGGCGAAGGCTACACCTTC. This codes for CASSPWGGEGYTF.

This clonotype was counted ten times or more. The rearrangement uses TRBV7-9 and TRBJ2-7, with 11 bases matching TRBD1. In germline, CDR1 is SEHNR, CDR2 FQNEAQ (reference sequence). V lost 7 bases and J lost 3; bases outside the gene matches: 8. The CDR3 runs to 15 residues. The CDR3 DNA is TGTGCCAGCACCTCCCGGGACAGGGGGATCTACGAGCAGTACTTC. Its protein product is CASTSRDRGIYEQYF.

This clonotype has only a few counts. The V call is TRBV9, the J call TRBJ1-5, with 11 bases that match TRBD1. CDR3 length equals 15 residues. The germline V gene has CDR1 SGDLS and CDR2 YYNGEE. J was trimmed by 5 bases and V by 2 bases; bases with no gene match: 3. The CDR3 reads CASSVSDRGHQPQHF. DNA for the CDR3: TGTGCCAGCAGCGTTTCGGACAGGGGGCATCAGCCCCAGCATTTT.

J is TRBJ1-1 and V is TRBV7-2; no definite D call. The germline V gene has CDR1 SGHTA and CDR2 FQGNSA. The ends were cut back, 2 bases at V and 5 bases at J, with 15 bases in the middle. There are 15 residues in the CDR3. This CDR3 is CASSLRVRSATEAFF. In nucleotides, the CDR3 is TGTGCCAGCAGCTTACGAGTCAGGAGCGCTACTGAAGCTTTCTTT.

CDR3 amino acids: CASSRSVGPSYNEQFF. CDR3 DNA: TGCGCCAGCAGCCGGAGTGTGGGGCCCTCCTACAATGAGCAGTTCTTC. The rearrangement uses TRBV4-3 and TRBJ2-1, with a possible D match to TRBD1 (5 bases). V lost 4 bases and J 0 bases, leaving 13 bases between the germline ends. This CDR3 region has 16 residues. Germline loops: CDR1 LGHNA, CDR2 YSLEER.